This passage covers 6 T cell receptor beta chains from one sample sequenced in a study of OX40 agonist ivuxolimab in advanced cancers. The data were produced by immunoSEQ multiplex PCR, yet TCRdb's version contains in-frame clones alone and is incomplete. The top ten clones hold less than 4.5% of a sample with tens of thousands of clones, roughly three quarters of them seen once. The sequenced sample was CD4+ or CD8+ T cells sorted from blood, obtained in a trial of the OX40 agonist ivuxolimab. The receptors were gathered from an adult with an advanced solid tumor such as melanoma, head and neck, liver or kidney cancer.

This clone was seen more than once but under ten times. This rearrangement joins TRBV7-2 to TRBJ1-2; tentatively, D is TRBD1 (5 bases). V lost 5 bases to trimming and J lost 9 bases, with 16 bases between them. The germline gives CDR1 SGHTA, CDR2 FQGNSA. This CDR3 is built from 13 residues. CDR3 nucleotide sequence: TGTGCCAGCAGCCCAGGGACGGCGGAAAGCTACACCTTC. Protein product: CASSPGTAESYTF.

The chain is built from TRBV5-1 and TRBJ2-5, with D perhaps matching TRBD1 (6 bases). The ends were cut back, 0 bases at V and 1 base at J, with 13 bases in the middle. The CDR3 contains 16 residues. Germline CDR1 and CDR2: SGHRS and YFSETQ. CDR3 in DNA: TGCGCCAGCAGCTTGGGCGGCCGAGGGGGCCAAGAGACCCAGTACTTC. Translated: CASSLGGRGGQETQYF.

CDR3 DNA: TGTGCCAGCAGCTTATCTCCCGACACCGGGGAGCTGTTTTTT. This codes for CASSLSPDTGELFF. The chain is built from TRBV7-3 and TRBJ2-2; D unresolved. CDR1 is SGHTA and CDR2 is FQGTGA in the germline V gene. CDR3 size: 14 residues. The V end was cut by 2 bases, the J end by 3 bases, with 7 bases between.

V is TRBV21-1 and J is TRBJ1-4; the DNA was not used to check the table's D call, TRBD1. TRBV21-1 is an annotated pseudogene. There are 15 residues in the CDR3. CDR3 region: CASSICSQGAGKLFF. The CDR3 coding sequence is TGTGCCAGCAGCATTTGTAGCCAGGGGGCGGGAAAACTGTTTTTT.

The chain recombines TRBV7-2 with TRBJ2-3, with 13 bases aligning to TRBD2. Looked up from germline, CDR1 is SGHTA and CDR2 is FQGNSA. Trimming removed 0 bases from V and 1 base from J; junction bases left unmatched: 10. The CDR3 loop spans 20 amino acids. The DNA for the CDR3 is TGTGCCAGCAGCTTAGCCCGTTCGGGACTAGCGGGACTAGGCACAGATACGCAGTATTTT. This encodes CASSLARSGLAGLGTDTQYF.

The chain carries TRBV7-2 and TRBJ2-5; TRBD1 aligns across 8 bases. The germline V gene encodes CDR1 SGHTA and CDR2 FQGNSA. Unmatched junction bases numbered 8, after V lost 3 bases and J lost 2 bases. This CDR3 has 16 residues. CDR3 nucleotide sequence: TGTGCCAGCAGCTTTTTAACAGGGGGTGGACAAGAGACCCAGTACTTC. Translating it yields CASSFLTGGGQETQYF. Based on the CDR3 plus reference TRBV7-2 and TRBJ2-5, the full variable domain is GAGVSQSPSNKVTEKGKDVELRCDPISGHTALYWYRQSLGQGLEFLIYFQGNSAPDKSGLPSDRFSAERTGGSVSTLTIQRTQQEDSAVYLCASSFLTGGGQETQYFGPGTRLLVL.